Listed here are 30 T cell receptor beta chains from one sample, sequenced in a study of cytomegalovirus exposure and HLA in healthy donors. PCR amplification relied on 60 Vbeta primers (plus 13 Jbeta primers). Produced via immunoSEQ multiplex PCR; TCRdb's table is partial and in-frame only. Here the sample spans around 140,000 clones, approximately 82% being singletons. The material sequenced was PBMCs. The receptors come from a man aged 40-55 years in good health and CMV-seronegative.

This chain connects TRBV7-2 to TRBJ2-1; 8 bases are a match to TRBD2. The V segment lost 6 bases and the J segment 5 bases; nucleotides outside the gene matches: 6. The CDR3 extends over 14 amino acids. Germline values: CDR1 SGHTA, CDR2 FQGNSA. The CDR3 spells CASRYTSGNNEQFF. The CDR3, as DNA: TGTGCCAGCAGGTATACTAGCGGAAACAATGAGCAGTTCTTC.

The V call is TRBV4-1, the J call TRBJ1-2; possibly TRBD1 for D (6 bases). Germline V lookup: CDR1 MGHRA, CDR2 YSYEKL. V dropped 1 base and J dropped 5 bases, with 11 bases sitting between them. There are 14 residues in the CDR3. The CDR3 nucleotides are TGCGCCAGCAGCCAAGTGTACAGGGATTATGGCTACACCTTC. This encodes CASSQVYRDYGYTF.

The DNA of the CDR3 is TGTGCCAGCAGCGTAGCTGATGGTCAGGGATACTACAATGAGCAGTTCTTC. It translates to CASSVADGQGYYNEQFF. The V call is TRBV9, the J call TRBJ2-1; D might be TRBD1 (5 bases). The germline gives CDR1 SGDLS, CDR2 YYNGEE. V lost 0 bases, J lost 3 bases, and 16 bases lay in between. The CDR3 has 17 residues. The complete variable domain, with remaining parts taken from reference TRBV9 and TRBJ2-1, reads DSGVTQTPKHLITATGQRVTLRCSPRSGDLSVYWYQQSLDQGLQFLIQYYNGEERAKGNILERFSAQQFPDLHSELNLSSLELGDSALYFCASSVADGQGYYNEQFFGPGTRLTVL.

The chain joins TRBV2 to TRBJ2-2; 7 bases match TRBD2. This CDR3 has 15 residues. Germline CDR1 and CDR2: SNHLY and FYNNEI. Trimming took 7 bases from V and 1 from J; bases not matched to a gene: 6. CDR3 protein: CASKRDGGNTGELFF. Here the CDR3 DNA reads TGTGCCAGCAAGCGGGATGGCGGGAACACCGGGGAGCTGTTTTTT.

V usage is TRBV4-3 and J usage is TRBJ2-2; possible D gene TRBD1, 5 bases. CDR3 length: 17 residues. V dropped 0 bases and J dropped 0 bases, with 11 bases sitting between them. CDR1 is LGHNA, CDR2 YSLEER, per germline. The DNA of the CDR3 is TGCGCCAGCAGCCAAGATATGGGGCGTTCGAACACCGGGGAGCTGTTTTTT. Translation gives CASSQDMGRSNTGELFF.

The J gene is TRBJ2-6, the V gene TRBV19; D may be TRBD1 (6 bases). Germline CDR1 is LNHDA and CDR2 is SQIVND (reference sequence). The CDR3 is 16 amino acids. V was shortened by 3 bases and J by 0 bases, with 9 bases between the two germline ends. As DNA, the CDR3 is TGTGCCAGTAGTATGACAGGACGCTCTGGGGCCAACGTCCTGACTTTC. Translating gives CASSMTGRSGANVLTF.

The chain joins TRBV2 to TRBJ1-6; D not certain. Looked up from germline, CDR1 is SNHLY and CDR2 is FYNNEI. Deletions cut 6 bases from V and 7 bases from J, with 19 bases between. CDR3 length equals 16 residues. The CDR3 region has the DNA TGTGCCAGCAGCCGGGAGGCCCGGGAGGGAAATTCACCCCTCCACTTT. Its translation is CASSREAREGNSPLHF.

This clone was seen more than once but under ten times. Here the CDR3 reads CASSLELNQPQHF. The DNA for the CDR3 is TGCGCCAGCAGCTTGGAGCTTAATCAGCCCCAGCATTTT. The chain is built from TRBV5-1 and TRBJ1-5, with D unclear. CDR1 and CDR2 (germline): SGHRS, YFSETQ. The CDR3 spans 13 residues. Trimming left V 0 bases short and J 4 bases short, with 5 bases between. The entire variable domain, with the rest obtained from reference TRBV5-1 and TRBJ1-5, is as follows: KAGVTQTPRYLIKTRGQQVTLSCSPISGHRSVSWYQQTPGQGLQFLFEYFSETQRNKGNFPGRFSGRQFSNSRSEMNVSTLELGDSALYLCASSLELNQPQHFGDGTRLSIL.

The rearrangement uses TRBV5-8 and TRBJ1-5, with D maybe TRBD1 (5 bases). Germline CDR1 reads SGHTS; CDR2 reads YDEGEE. Trimming took 2 bases from V and 2 from J, leaving 14 bases between them. The CDR3 loop spans 16 amino acids. CDR3 nucleotide sequence: TGTGCCAGCAGCTTTACAGGACAAAGAGGCAATCAGCCCCAGCATTTT. Amino acids: CASSFTGQRGNQPQHF.

This chain joins TRBV11-2 and TRBJ2-5; D may be TRBD2 (6 bases). Deletions cut 4 bases from V and 7 bases from J, with 13 bases between. Looked up from germline, CDR1 is SGHAT and CDR2 is FQNNGV. The length of the CDR3 is 13 residues. CDR3 in DNA: TGTGCCAGCAGCTCGGGAGCGACCAGGACCCAGTACTTC. It translates to CASSSGATRTQYF.

The chain carries TRBV19 and TRBJ2-7; 10 bases align to TRBD2. Looked up from germline, CDR1 is LNHDA and CDR2 is SQIVND (reference sequence). The CDR3 runs 16 residues. Trimming cost V 0 bases and J 5 bases; bases outside gene matches: 7. Here the CDR3 reads CASSIELAGVRNEQYF. Here the CDR3 DNA reads TGTGCCAGTAGTATAGAGCTAGCGGGAGTTCGGAACGAGCAGTACTTC.

This chain links TRBV7-3 with TRBJ2-7, with a weak D call TRBD1 (6 bases). The CDR3 is 16 residues long. Germline V gene sequence: CDR1 SGHTA, CDR2 FQGTGA. V gave up 2 bases and J gave up 3 bases, with 17 bases separating them. CDR3 loop: CASSLAAYWDNYEQYF. CDR3 DNA sequence: TGTGCCAGCAGCTTAGCCGCCTATTGGGACAACTACGAGCAGTACTTC.

This chain connects TRBV11-2 to TRBJ2-5; D may be TRBD2 (6 bases). V was cut by 8 bases and J by 4 bases, with 17 bases left in between. Germline V gene sequence: CDR1 SGHAT, CDR2 FQNNGV. The CDR3 is 14 residues long. CDR3 nucleotide sequence: TGTGCCAGCTACCGACTAGGGACCAGAGAGACCCAGTACTTC. Protein sequence: CASYRLGTRETQYF.

The V and J genes are TRBV5-1 and TRBJ2-2; D not resolved. The germline V gene encodes CDR1 SGHRS and CDR2 YFSETQ. V lost 6 bases and J 4 bases, leaving 10 bases between the germline ends. The CDR3 is 13 residues long. CDR3 residues: CASKSPVTGELFF. The DNA for the CDR3 is TGCGCCAGCAAGTCCCCAGTCACCGGGGAGCTGTTTTTT.

V usage is TRBV25-1 and J usage is TRBJ2-5, with 7 bases that match TRBD1. The J segment lost 2 bases and the V segment lost 4 bases, leaving 1 base of the junction unmatched. CDR1 is MGHDK, CDR2 SYGVNS, per germline. The CDR3 spans 13 residues. This CDR3 is CASSGDRQETQYF. As DNA, the CDR3 is TGTGCCAGCAGTGGGGACAGACAAGAGACCCAGTACTTC.

The rearrangement links TRBV6-5 to TRBJ1-5; TRBD1 is a possible D gene (5 bases). Trimming left V 8 bases short and J 5 bases short, with 16 bases between. The CDR3 sequence is 14 residues long. The V gene's germline CDR1 is MNHEY and CDR2 SVGAGI. CDR3 DNA sequence: TGTGCCAGCTCGCTCGGGGGAGAGCATCAGCCCCAGCATTTT. It encodes CASSLGGEHQPQHF.

The gene calls are TRBV27 and TRBJ2-1; perhaps TRBD1 as D (5 bases). The CDR3 spans 12 residues. Between the trimmed V and J ends, which lost 5 bases and 3 bases, there was a span of 5 bases. Germline CDR1 reads MNHEY; CDR2 reads SMNVEV (reference sequence). The chain's CDR3 is CASSQGYNEQFF. The CDR3 coding sequence is TGTGCCAGCAGTCAGGGCTACAATGAGCAGTTCTTC.

The chain carries TRBV6-5 and TRBJ1-1; TRBD1 agrees at 8 bases. Germline V gene data show CDR1 as MNHEY and CDR2 as SVGAGI. The CDR3 contains 15 residues. After removal of 4 bases from V and 4 bases from J, the junction contained 8 bases not matched to a gene. For the CDR3, the DNA is TGTGCCAGCAGTTCTCCAGGGGGCCGGGCCACTGAAGCTTTCTTT. Its translation: CASSSPGGRATEAFF.

This chain uses TRBV4-3 with TRBJ2-7, with D perhaps TRBD2 (6 bases). Germline-derived CDR1 and CDR2 are LGHNA and YSLEER. The V end was cut by 1 base, the J end by 6 bases, with 16 bases between. The CDR3 sequence is 15 residues long. The CDR3 coding sequence is TGCGCCAGCAGCCAAGCTTTCCTGGTCGGGGGCGAGCAGTACTTC. Residues: CASSQAFLVGGEQYF.

The chain couples TRBV2 to TRBJ2-5, with TRBD2 as a possible D gene (6 bases). The J call may be mistaken, given a closer DNA end match to TRBJ2-7. The V gene's germline CDR1 is SNHLY and CDR2 FYNNEI. This CDR3 is 15 amino acids long. CDR3 bases: TGTGCCAGCAGAGCCCAACTGGGACTTAACTACGAGCAGTACTTC. This translates into CASRAQLGLNYEQYF.

V gene TRBV9 combines with J gene TRBJ1-4; D is unresolved. The V end was cut by 0 bases, the J end by 0 bases, with 9 bases between. The CDR3 covers 16 residues. From germline, CDR1 is SGDLS and CDR2 YYNGEE. The CDR3 sequence: CASSVGQFATNEKLFF. CDR3 bases: TGTGCCAGCAGCGTAGGGCAGTTTGCAACTAATGAAAAACTGTTTTTT.

This chain joins TRBV7-2 and TRBJ2-7; TRBD1 matches 9 bases. This CDR3 is 14 amino acids long. Germline values: CDR1 SGHTA, CDR2 FQGNSA. V lost 2 bases to trimming and J lost 5 bases; unmatched junction nucleotides: 4. The CDR3 DNA reads as TGTGCCAGCAGCTTAAACAGGGGGCACGACGAGCAGTACTTC. Translated: CASSLNRGHDEQYF.

The chain joins TRBV19 to TRBJ1-1; D gene ambiguous. V was clipped by 6 bases and J by 1 base, with 9 bases between them. Germline assignment: CDR1 LNHDA and CDR2 SQIVND (reference sequence). This CDR3 region has 13 residues. CDR3 sequence: CASSSQANTEAFF. Here the CDR3 DNA reads TGTGCCAGTAGCAGCCAGGCGAACACTGAAGCTTTCTTT.

This clone was seen a handful of times. The chain has TRBV7-3 and TRBJ2-7; 9 bases map to TRBD1. Germline V gene data show CDR1 as SGHTA and CDR2 as FQGTGA. After removal of 1 base from V and 2 bases from J, the junction contained 3 bases not matched to a gene. The CDR3 is 15 amino acids. The CDR3 DNA reads as TGTGCCAGCAGCTTAAAACGGACAGGGGCCTACGAGCAGTACTTC. Translated: CASSLKRTGAYEQYF.

The chain recombines TRBV4-2 with TRBJ2-5; D uncertain. V was pared by 1 base and J by 0 bases, with 9 bases between. Per germline, CDR1 LGHNA and CDR2 YNFKEQ. The CDR3 spans 15 residues. The CDR3 spells CASSQVPSNQETQYF. The DNA for the CDR3 is TGTGCCAGCAGCCAAGTACCTAGTAACCAAGAGACCCAGTACTTC.

This clone occurred a few times. This chain links TRBV18 with TRBJ2-7, with D perhaps matching TRBD2 (5 bases). Germline CDR1 KGHSH, CDR2 LQKENI. Between the trimmed V and J ends, which lost 3 bases and 0 bases, there was a span of 9 bases. The CDR3 is 14 residues long. CDR3 sequence reads: CASSPGESSYEQYF. The CDR3 nucleotides read TGTGCCAGCTCACCTGGGGAGAGCTCCTACGAGCAGTACTTC.

The chain employs TRBV23-1 and TRBJ2-1; the match to TRBD1 covers 9 bases. TRBV23-1 counts as an open reading frame of uncertain function. The CDR3 contains 15 residues. J was trimmed by 4 bases and V by 8 bases; bases with no gene match: 9. CDR3 sequence (DNA): TGCGCCAGCGGAGACAGGGGGTATCTTTACAATGAGCAGTTCTTC. Translating it yields CASGDRGYLYNEQFF.

This chain links TRBV7-9 with TRBJ2-1; tentatively, D is TRBD2 (6 bases). Germline V gene data show CDR1 as SEHNR and CDR2 as FQNEAQ (reference sequence). The CDR3 runs to 16 residues. Between the trimmed V and J ends, which lost 2 bases and 3 bases, there was a span of 14 bases. For the CDR3, the DNA is TGTGCCAGCAGCTTAATCTCGGGGCGGGGCTACAATGAGCAGTTCTTC. Translated: CASSLISGRGYNEQFF.

The rearrangement joins TRBV5-1 to TRBJ1-1, with D possibly being TRBD1 (5 bases). CDR3 length: 16 residues. CDR1 and CDR2 (germline): SGHRS, YFSETQ. The V end was cut by 0 bases, the J end by 0 bases, with 12 bases between. CDR3 nucleotide sequence: TGCGCCAGCAGCTTGGGTCAGGGAGGCATGAACACTGAAGCTTTCTTT. This gives the protein CASSLGQGGMNTEAFF.

The chain combines TRBV2 with TRBJ1-1; D is undetermined. Germline lookup yields CDR1 SNHLY and CDR2 FYNNEI. V dropped 4 bases and J dropped 0 bases, with 6 bases sitting between them. This CDR3 region has 13 residues. CDR3 amino acids: CASSVDLNTEAFF. CDR3 nucleotide sequence: TGTGCCAGCAGTGTGGACTTGAACACTGAAGCTTTCTTT.